A selection of T cell receptor beta chains follows, all from one sample in a study of cytomegalovirus exposure and HLA in healthy donors. Some clones are missing from TCRdb's copy, which holds only in-frame ones; the method was immunoSEQ multiplex PCR. The sample has about 260,000 clones, 84% seen once. The specimen sequenced was PBMCs. These receptors were collected from a middle-aged woman in good health and CMV-seropositive. CDR3s include the opening cysteine and the closing phenylalanine or tryptophan. The D gene is left open where the match is weak. For some rows the clone size is stated as once, few or many, or as a class when expanded; others skip it.

j_call d_call v_call cdr3_length clone_size cdr3_nt cdr3_aa
TRBJ1-2 . TRBV19 13 . TGTGCCAGTAGTCTCCGGGACAAGTATGGCTACACCTTC CASSLRDKYGYTF
TRBJ2-7 . TRBV28 13 . TGTGCCAGCAGTGCGGCTAATGGGCGGGTGCAGTACTTC CASSAANGRVQYF
TRBJ2-1 . TRBV9 11 . TGTGCCAGCAGCGCCAACAATGAGCAGTTCTTC CASSANNEQFF
TRBJ1-6 TRBD1 TRBV6-5 15 few TGTGCCAGCAGTGGGGACAGGGGTTGGGATTCACCCCTCCACTTT CASSGDRGWDSPLHF
TRBJ2-2 . TRBV6-6 14 . TGTGCCAGCAGTTACACTGAGAACACCGGGGAGCTGTTTTTT CASSYTENTGELFF
TRBJ2-6 TRBD2 TRBV5-6 18 . TGTGCCAGCAGCAAAGTGGCGGGAGGGCTCTCTGGGGCCAACGTCCTGACTTTC CASSKVAGGLSGANVLTF
TRBJ2-6 . TRBV10-3 18 . TGTGCCATCAGTGAGTCGAGGATAGGGAGCTCTGGGGCCAACGTCCTGACTTTC CAISESRIGSSGANVLTF
TRBJ1-1 . TRBV27 21 . TGTGCCAGCGCTTTCTTCATGCACAGAATCACCCGGCTGGGAGTTAACACTGAAGCTTTCTTT CASAFFMHRITRLGVNTEAFF
TRBJ1-1 . TRBV28 13 . TGTGCCAGCAGTTACGCCACCCTACGTGAAGCTTTCTTT CASSYATLREAFF
TRBJ2-1 TRBD1 TRBV28 15 . TGTGCCAGCATCGCACGGGGGACAGGGGGCAATGAGCAGTTCTTC CASIARGTGGNEQFF
TRBJ2-1 TRBD2 TRBV2 16 . TGTGCCAGCAGTGAAGGGTTTGGGGGGGATTACAATGAGCAGTTCTTC CASSEGFGGDYNEQFF
TRBJ1-2 TRBD1 TRBV9 18 . TGTGCCAGCAGCGTAGAGGGGGGACAGGGGATCGGTAACTATGGCTACACCTTC CASSVEGGQGIGNYGYTF
TRBJ1-1 . TRBV5-5 15 . TGTGCCAGCAGCTTGTACCCCCCGGGGAGCACTGAAGCTTTCTTT CASSLYPPGSTEAFF
TRBJ2-2 TRBD2 TRBV14 16 . TGTGCCAGCAGCCAAGAGTTGGCGGGAGTGACCGGGGAGCTGTTTTTT CASSQELAGVTGELFF
TRBJ2-7 . TRBV9 14 . TGTGCCAGCAGCGTAGGAACAGGTACCTACGAGCAGTACTTC CASSVGTGTYEQYF
TRBJ2-7 TRBD2 TRBV2 15 . TGTGCCAGCAGCGACGGACTAGCGGGATTGTACGAGCAGTACTTC CASSDGLAGLYEQYF